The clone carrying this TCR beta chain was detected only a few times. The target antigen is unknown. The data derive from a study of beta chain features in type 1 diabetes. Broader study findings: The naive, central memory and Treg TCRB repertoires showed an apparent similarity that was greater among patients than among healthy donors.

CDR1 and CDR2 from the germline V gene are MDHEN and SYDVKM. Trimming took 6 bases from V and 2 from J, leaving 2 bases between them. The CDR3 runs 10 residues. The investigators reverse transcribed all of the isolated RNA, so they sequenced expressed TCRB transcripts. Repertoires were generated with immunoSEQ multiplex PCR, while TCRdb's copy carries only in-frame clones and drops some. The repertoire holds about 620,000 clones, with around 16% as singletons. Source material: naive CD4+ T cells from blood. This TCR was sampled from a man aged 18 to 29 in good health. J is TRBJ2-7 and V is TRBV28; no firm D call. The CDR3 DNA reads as TGTGCCAGCAGCGCCTACGAGCAGTACTTC. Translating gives CASSAYEQYF.